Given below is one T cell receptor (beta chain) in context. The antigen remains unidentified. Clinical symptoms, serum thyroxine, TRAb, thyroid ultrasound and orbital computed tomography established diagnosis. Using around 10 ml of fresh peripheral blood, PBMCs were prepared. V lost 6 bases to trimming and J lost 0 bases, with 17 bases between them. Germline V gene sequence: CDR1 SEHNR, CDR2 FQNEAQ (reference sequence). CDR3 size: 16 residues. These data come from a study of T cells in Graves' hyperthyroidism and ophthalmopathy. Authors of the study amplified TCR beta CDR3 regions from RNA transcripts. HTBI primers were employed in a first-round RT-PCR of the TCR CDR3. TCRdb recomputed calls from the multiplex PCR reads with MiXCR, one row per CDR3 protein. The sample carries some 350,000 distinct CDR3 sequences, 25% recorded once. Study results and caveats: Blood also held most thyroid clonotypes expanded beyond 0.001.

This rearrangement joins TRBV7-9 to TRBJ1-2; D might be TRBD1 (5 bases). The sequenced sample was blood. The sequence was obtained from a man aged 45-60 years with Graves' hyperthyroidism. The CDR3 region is CASSHAGTSSNYGYTF. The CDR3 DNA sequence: TGTGCCAGCAGTCATGCCGGGACTTCTTCTAACTATGGCTACACCTTC.